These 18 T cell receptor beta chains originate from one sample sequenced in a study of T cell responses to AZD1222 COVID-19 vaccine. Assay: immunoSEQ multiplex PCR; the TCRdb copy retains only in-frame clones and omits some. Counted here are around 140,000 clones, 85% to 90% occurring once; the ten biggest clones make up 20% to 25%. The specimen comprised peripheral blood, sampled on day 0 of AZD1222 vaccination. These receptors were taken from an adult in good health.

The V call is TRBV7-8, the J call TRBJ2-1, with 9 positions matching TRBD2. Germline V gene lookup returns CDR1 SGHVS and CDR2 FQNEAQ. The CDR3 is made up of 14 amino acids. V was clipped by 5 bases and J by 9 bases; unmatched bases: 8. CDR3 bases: TGTGCCAGCAGCCCCGGACTAGCGACGAGTGAGCAGTTCTTC. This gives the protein CASSPGLATSEQFF.

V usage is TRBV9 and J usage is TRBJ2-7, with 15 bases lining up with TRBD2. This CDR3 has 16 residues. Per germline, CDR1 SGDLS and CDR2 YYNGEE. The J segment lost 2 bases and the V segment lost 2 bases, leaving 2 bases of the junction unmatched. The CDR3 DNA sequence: TGTGCCAGCAGCGTCGGACTAGCGGGGGGGACCTACGAGCAGTACTTC. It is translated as CASSVGLAGGTYEQYF.

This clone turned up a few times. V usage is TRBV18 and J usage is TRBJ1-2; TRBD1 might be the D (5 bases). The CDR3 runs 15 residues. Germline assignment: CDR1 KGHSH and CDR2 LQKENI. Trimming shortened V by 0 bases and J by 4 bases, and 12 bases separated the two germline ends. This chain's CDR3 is CASSPPNRDGYGYTF. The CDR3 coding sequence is TGTGCCAGCTCACCACCTAATCGGGACGGCTATGGCTACACCTTC.

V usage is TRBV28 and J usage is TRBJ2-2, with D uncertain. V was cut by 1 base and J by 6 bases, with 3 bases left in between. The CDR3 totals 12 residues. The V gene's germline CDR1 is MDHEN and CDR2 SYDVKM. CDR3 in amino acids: CASSLYPGELFF. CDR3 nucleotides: TGTGCCAGCAGTTTATATCCCGGGGAGCTGTTTTTT.

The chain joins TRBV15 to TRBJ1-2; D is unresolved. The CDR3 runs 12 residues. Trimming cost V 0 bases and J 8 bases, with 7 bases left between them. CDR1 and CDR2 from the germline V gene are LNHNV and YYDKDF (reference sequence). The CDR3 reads CATSRDRGGYTF. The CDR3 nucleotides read TGTGCCACCAGCAGAGATCGGGGAGGCTACACCTTC.

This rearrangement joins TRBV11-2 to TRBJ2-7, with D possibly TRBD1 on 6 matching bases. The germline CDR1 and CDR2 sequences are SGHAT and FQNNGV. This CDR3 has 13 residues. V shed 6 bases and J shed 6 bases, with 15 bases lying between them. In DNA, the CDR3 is TGTGCCAGCAGATCTGACAGGCCTGGCGAGCAGTACTTC. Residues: CASRSDRPGEQYF.

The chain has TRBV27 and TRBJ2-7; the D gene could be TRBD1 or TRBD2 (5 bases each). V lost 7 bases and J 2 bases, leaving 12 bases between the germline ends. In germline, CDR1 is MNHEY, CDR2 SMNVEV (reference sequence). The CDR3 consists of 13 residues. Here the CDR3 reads CASKFRGPYEQYF. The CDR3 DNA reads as TGTGCCAGCAAGTTTCGGGGCCCCTACGAGCAGTACTTC.

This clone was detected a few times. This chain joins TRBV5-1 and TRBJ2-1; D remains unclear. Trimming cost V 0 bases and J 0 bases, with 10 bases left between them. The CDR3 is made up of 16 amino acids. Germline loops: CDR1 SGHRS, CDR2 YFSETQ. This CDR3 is CASSLAPLSSYNEQFF. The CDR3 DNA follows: TGCGCCAGCAGCTTGGCTCCGTTGAGCTCCTACAATGAGCAGTTCTTC.

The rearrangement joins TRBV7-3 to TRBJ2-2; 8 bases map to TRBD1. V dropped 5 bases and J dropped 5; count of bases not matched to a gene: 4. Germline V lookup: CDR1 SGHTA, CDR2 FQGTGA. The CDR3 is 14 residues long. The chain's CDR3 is CASSPGGRTGELFF. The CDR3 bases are TGTGCCAGCAGCCCAGGGGGCAGGACCGGGGAGCTGTTTTTT.

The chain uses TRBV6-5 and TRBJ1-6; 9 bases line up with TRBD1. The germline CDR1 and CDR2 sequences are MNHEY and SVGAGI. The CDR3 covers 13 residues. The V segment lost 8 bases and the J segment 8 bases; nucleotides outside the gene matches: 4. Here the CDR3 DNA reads TGTGCCAGCGGACGGACAGGGGATTCACCCCTCCACTTT. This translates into CASGRTGDSPLHF.

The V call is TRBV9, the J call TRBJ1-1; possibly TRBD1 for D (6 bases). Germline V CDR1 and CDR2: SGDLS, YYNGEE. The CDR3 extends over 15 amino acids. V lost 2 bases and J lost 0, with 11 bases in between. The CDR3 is CASSVSRGLNTEAFF. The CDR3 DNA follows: TGTGCCAGCAGCGTTTCCAGGGGCCTGAACACTGAAGCTTTCTTT.

CDR3 loop: CASSQDFTVLAGAVSGANVLTF. Here the CDR3 DNA reads TGCGCCAGCAGCCAAGATTTCACGGTGCTAGCGGGGGCCGTCTCTGGGGCCAACGTCCTGACTTTC. The chain combines TRBV4-1 with TRBJ2-6; 10 bases align to TRBD2. The ends lost 0 bases at V and 0 bases at J; junction bases unmatched: 14. CDR3 length: 22 residues. Germline loops: CDR1 MGHRA, CDR2 YSYEKL.

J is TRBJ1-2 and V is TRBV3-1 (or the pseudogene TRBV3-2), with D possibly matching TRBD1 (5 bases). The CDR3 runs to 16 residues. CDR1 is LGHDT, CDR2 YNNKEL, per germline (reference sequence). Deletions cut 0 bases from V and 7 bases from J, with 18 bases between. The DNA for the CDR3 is TGTGCCAGCAGCCAAGATTCGAGACAGCCTGTTGGTGGCTACACCTTC. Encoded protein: CASSQDSRQPVGGYTF.

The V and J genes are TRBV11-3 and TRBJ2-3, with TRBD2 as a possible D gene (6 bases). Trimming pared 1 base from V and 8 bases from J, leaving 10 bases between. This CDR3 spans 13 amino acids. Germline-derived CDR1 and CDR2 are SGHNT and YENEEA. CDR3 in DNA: TGTGCCAGCAGCTTAGCGGGGGTTAGTACGCAGTATTTT. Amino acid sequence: CASSLAGVSTQYF.

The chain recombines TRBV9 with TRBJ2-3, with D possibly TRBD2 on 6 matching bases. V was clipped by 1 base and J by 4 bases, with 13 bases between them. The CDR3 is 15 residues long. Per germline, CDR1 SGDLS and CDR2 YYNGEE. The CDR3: CASSVRATSPDTQYF. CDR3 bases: TGTGCCAGCAGCGTAAGGGCCACTAGCCCAGATACGCAGTATTTT. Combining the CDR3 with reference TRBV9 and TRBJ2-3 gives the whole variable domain DSGVTQTPKHLITATGQRVTLRCSPRSGDLSVYWYQQSLDQGLQFLIQYYNGEERAKGNILERFSAQQFPDLHSELNLSSLELGDSALYFCASSVRATSPDTQYFGPGTRLTVL.

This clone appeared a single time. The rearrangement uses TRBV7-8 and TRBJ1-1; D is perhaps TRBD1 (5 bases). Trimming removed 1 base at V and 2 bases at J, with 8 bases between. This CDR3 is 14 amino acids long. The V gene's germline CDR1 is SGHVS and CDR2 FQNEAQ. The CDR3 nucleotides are TGTGCCAGCAGCTTAGTTCAGGGAAACACTGAAGCTTTCTTT. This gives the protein CASSLVQGNTEAFF.

The CDR3 protein is CASSHGTRSSYNSPLHF. The CDR3 bases are TGTGCCAGCAGCCATGGGACACGGAGCTCCTATAATTCACCCCTCCACTTT. This chain links TRBV16 with TRBJ1-6; maybe TRBD1 (6 bases). Trimming took off 3 bases at V and 0 bases at J, with 12 bases between the two ends. CDR3 length equals 17 residues. Germline V gene lookup returns CDR1 KGHSY and CDR2 FQNENV.

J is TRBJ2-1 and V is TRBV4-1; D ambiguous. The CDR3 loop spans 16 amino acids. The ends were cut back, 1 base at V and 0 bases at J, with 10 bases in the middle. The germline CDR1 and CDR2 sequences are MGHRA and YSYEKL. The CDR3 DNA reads TGCGCCAGCAGCCAAGTAGACATTATCTCCTACAATGAGCAGTTCTTC. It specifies CASSQVDIISYNEQFF.